The TCR beta chain described here comes from a study of regulatory T cells in long-lasting Graves disease (dated by TCRdb to the early 2020s). About the full investigation: Patients with newly diagnosed Graves' disease had been on antithyroid drugs for under 3 months. Persistent Graves' disease patients were compared with newly diagnosed Graves' disease patients by peripheral blood TCR sequencing and RNA sequencing. The study took place in China and was registered as a clinical trial. TCR sequencing covered some 13 persistent and some 20 newly diagnosed Graves' disease patients, 33 samples in total. Overall study outcomes, separate from this receptor: Only the TCR beta chain was sequenced and analyzed. Lower TCR Shannon entropy and fewer highly expanded clones were observed in persistent Graves' disease patients than in newly diagnosed patients, which suggested clonal expansion. Peripheral blood alone was examined, since thyroid tissue, which constituted the primary lesion, could not be accessed. The authors acknowledged the small sample size as a limitation that may reduce accuracy. TRBV28, TRBJ1-2 and TRBJ2-5 were preferentially used in persistent disease, while TRBV20-1 and TRBJ2-1 were favored in newly diagnosed disease. Patients with persistent disease shared more public clonotypes (approximately 2,500) than newly diagnosed patients did (approximately 970).

Library preparation was by multiplex PCR. Instrument on record: Illumina HiSeq 4000. To build TCR beta libraries, CDR3 regions were amplified by Arm-PCR using iRepertoire HTBI primers. Before sequencing, the PCR products went through gel purification. Concerning the study's data processing: Across samples, approximately 68 TRBV and 13 to 15 TRBJ segments were identified and used for gene usage analysis of CDR3 amino acid clonotypes. COPE and FqMerger were used to merge the filtered high-quality paired reads into contigs. BLAST was used to align contigs to the IMGT TRBV, TRBD and TRBJ reference genes, and CDR3 was defined following IMGT. Clonotypes above 0.1% frequency were classified as highly expanded clones. Repertoire diversity was measured by Shannon entropy, and V-J evenness by the Gini coefficient. Public clonotypes were defined as clonotypes shared by more than one individual. TCRdb reprocessing: public reads trimmed at Q25 with fastp, clones called with MiXCR, in-frame beta chains kept. Merged by CDR3 protein, the rows form single entries marked with the most common genes and DNA. TCRdb's processing, not the study's, gives the V and J calls here. This sample comprises roughly 510,000 distinct CDR3 sequences, 15% to 20% of them detected only once. The leading ten clones occupy about 12% of the sample.

The germline V gene provides CDR1 SGHNT and CDR2 YENEEA. From the cysteine up to the phenylalanine, the CDR3 has a length of 14 residues. The DNA shown is the 42-base CDR3, in frame from base 1. V is pared back by 5 bases and J by 5 bases, with 16 bases lying between the germline termini. This specimen's time point label, per the study, means: newly diagnosed GD, antithyroid drugs for less than 3 months. For both TCR sequencing and RNA sequencing, RNA was extracted from PBMCs in TRIzol. The diagnosis of Graves' disease followed American Thyroid Association guidelines. The patients came from an endocrinology department in Xi'an, China. Each patient gave approximately 10 milliliters of peripheral blood, collected in an EDTA anticoagulant tube. PBMCs were isolated by Ficoll Paque Plus density gradient separation without further T cell sorting. An Agilent 2100 Bioanalyzer and agarose gel were used to check RNA quality, and a NanoDrop 2000 was used to measure RNA concentration.

Only a few counts were recorded for this clonotype. Its antigen has not been determined. Within one base of it there is no much larger clone, and no base qualities were kept. This sample was also put to use in a study of T cells in Graves' hyperthyroidism and ophthalmopathy. As described in the second report: A patient counted as having stable Graves' hyperthyroidism if no progression to ophthalmopathy occurred over 18 months of follow-up. Hyperthyroidism patients were aged 18 to 65 years and newly diagnosed, with disease duration of less than 2 months. Exclusion was applied to patients with uncontrolled infections, other autoimmune diseases, pregnancy or lactation. Clinical symptoms, serum thyroxine and TRAb, thyroid ultrasound, and orbital computed tomography formed the basis for the diagnoses. For the first round of RT-PCR on the TCR CDR3, the HTBI primer set was used together with the Qiagen OneStep RT-PCR kit. Most expanded thyroid clonotypes (frequency above 0.001) were also detected in blood, a finding suggesting that blood repertoires may reflect thyroid immune responses. In cross-validation, a model built on a 13 V-J signature told ophthalmopathy apart from stable hyperthyroidism with over 85% sensitivity and roughly 83% specificity, and in testing the same model reached 80%/75%. In validation, progression to ophthalmopathy was predicted by the model with approximately 67% sensitivity and 72% to 85% specificity, a median of 6.5 months before onset. To identify TCR V-J signatures that set the groups apart, the researchers used a discovery cohort of 95 to 100 patients, made up of 40 to 45 with Graves' ophthalmopathy and 57 with stable Graves' hyperthyroidism. Whether ophthalmopathy could be predicted prospectively was tested in an independent validation cohort made up of about 20 hyperthyroidism patients plus 17 patients who later progressed to ophthalmopathy. The 95 to 100 discovery patients were divided at random into training and test sets in a 7:3 ratio. In more than five Graves' hyperthyroidism patients, the study also compared T-cell repertoires from thyroid tissue with T-cell repertoires from blood. After sampling, hyperthyroidism patients received methimazole starting at 30 mg daily, and ophthalmopathy patients received high-dose intravenous methylprednisolone. A second multiplex PCR round built the libraries, followed by size selection and purification. Libraries were sequenced paired-end with 100 bp reads on an Illumina HiSeq2000. SOAPnuke was used to process the raw data, throwing out any read that contained adapters or uncalled bases, had a mean Phred below 15, or lacked an exact constant-primer or identifier match. COPE v1.2.5 was used to merge the high-quality paired reads, and each unique nucleotide sequence was defined as a clonotype. MiTCR v1.1 was used to align the clonotypes against IMGT TRBV, TRBD and TRBJ reference segments. The analysis was restricted to V-J combinations with a frequency above 0.0001, which together covered 99.2% of the repertoires. The TCS score was defined as the ratio of F50 (clonal expansion) to E x V (chaos), calculated using BLOSUM62-based TCRdist between CDR3 peptides within each V-J. Welch's t-statistics and random forest reduced 500 to 650 V-J features to about 13, which were used in a naive Bayes classifier (R e1071). Sample size was not statistically predetermined, and investigators were not blinded to group allocation. The paper describes TCR Vbeta CDR3 sequencing of roughly 130 peripheral blood samples, made up of some 40 ophthalmopathy patients, approximately 76 hyperthyroidism patients and 17 progressor patients.

Here the sequenced sample was peripheral blood mononuclear cells (PBMCs), taken at new diagnosis, from a patient treated with antithyroid drugs. The V gene is TRBV11-3 and the J gene is TRBJ2-7, with TRBD1 tentatively as D gene (5 bases match). This sequence originates from a young man with Graves disease. Donor details come from another sample of the same person, matched by shared clones. The base sequence is TGTGCCAGCAGCCGCCAGACAGTCGAGGACGAGCAGTACTTC. Its product reads: CASSRQTVEDEQYF.